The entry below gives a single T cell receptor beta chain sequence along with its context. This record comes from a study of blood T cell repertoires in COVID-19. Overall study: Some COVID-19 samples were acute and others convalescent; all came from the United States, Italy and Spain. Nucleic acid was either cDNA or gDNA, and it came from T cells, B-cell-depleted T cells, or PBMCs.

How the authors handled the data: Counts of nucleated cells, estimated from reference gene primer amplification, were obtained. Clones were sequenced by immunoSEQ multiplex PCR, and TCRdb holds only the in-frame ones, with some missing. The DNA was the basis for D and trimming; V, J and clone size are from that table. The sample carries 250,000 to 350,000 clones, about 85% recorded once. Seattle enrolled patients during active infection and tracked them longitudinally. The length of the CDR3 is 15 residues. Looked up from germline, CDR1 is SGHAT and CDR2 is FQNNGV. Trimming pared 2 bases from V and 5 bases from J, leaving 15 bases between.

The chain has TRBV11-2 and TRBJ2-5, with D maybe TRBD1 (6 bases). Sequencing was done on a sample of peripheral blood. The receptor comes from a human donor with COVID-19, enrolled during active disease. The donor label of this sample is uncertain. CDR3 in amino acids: CASSLMGAGRETQYF. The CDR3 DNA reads TGTGCCAGCAGCTTAATGGGGGCCGGGCGGGAGACCCAGTACTTC.